This T cell receptor beta chain came from a study of blood T cell repertoires in COVID-19. Libraries were prepared by immunoSEQ multiplex PCR; TCRdb keeps only in-frame clonotypes and omits some of them. Of approximately 470,000 clones listed, roughly 88% are singletons. This clone appeared once. Sequenced input: peripheral blood. The clonotype originates from a human donor in a cohort sampled during active COVID-19.

Here the CDR3 reads CASSFIGGSSYNEQFF. For the CDR3, the DNA is TGTGCCAGCAGTTTTATCGGCGGGAGCTCCTACAATGAGCAGTTCTTC. This chain joins TRBV2 and TRBJ2-1, with 7 bases aligning to TRBD2. The CDR3 spans 16 residues. V trimming: 5 bases; J trimming: 0 bases; junction bases outside the gene matches: 7. Germline loops: CDR1 SNHLY, CDR2 FYNNEI.